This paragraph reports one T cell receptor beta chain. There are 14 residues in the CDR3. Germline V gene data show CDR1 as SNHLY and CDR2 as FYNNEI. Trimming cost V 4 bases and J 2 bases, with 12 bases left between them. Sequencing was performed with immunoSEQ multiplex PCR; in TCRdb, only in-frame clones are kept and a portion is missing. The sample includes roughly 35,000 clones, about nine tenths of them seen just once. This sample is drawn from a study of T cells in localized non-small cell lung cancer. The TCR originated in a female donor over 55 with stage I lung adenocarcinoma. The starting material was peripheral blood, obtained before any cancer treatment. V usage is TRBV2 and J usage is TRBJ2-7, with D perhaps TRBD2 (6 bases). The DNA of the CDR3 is TGTGCCAGCAGTGCCAGGCGGGGAACCTACGAGCAGTACTTC. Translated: CASSARRGTYEQYF.